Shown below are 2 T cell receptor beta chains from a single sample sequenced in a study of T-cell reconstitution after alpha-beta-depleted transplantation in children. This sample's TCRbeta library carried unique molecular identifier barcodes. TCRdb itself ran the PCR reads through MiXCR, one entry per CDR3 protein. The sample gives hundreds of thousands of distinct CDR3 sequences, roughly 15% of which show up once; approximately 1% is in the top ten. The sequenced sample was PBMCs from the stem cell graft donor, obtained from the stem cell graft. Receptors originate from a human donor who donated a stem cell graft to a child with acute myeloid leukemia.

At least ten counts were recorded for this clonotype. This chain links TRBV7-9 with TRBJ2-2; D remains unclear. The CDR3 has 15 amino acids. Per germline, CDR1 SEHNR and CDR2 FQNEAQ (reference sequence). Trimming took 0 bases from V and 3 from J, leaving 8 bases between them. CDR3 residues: CASSLAGKDTGELFF. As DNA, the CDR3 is TGTGCCAGCAGCTTAGCAGGGAAGGACACCGGGGAGCTGTTTTTT.

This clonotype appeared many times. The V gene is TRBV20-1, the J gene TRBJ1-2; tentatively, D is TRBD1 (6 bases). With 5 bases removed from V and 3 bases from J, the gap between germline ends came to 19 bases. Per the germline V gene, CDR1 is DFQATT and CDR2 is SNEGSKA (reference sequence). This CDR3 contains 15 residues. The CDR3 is CSAAPGGRYDYGYTF. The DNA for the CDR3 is TGCAGTGCTGCCCCGGGGGGCAGGTATGACTATGGCTACACCTTC.